This record looks at one TCR beta chain sequence and its context. The assay was immunoSEQ multiplex PCR, and TCRdb's table has in-frame clones only and misses some. The repertoire includes roughly 80,000 clones, 85% to 90% of them detected once, and roughly 5.1% sits in the top ten. The source of the sample is a study of T cell responses to AZD1222 COVID-19 vaccine. The sequencing used peripheral blood, collected on day 0 of MenACWY control vaccination. This TCR derives from an adult in good health.

The CDR3 region has the DNA TGTGCCAGCAGCTTAGGGGGAGGCTCCTACAATGAGCAGTTCTTC. This encodes CASSLGGGSYNEQFF. The genes are TRBV13 and TRBJ2-1, with a tentative D call TRBD2 (6 bases). The CDR3 extends over 15 amino acids. The germline V gene has CDR1 PRHDT and CDR2 FYEKMQ (reference sequence). Trimming stripped 0 bases from V and 0 bases from J, with 6 bases between. Full variable domain (outside the CDR3, taken from reference TRBV13 and TRBJ2-1): AAGVIQSPRHLIKEKRETATLKCYPIPRHDTVYWYQQGPGQDPQFLISFYEKMQSDKGSIPDRFSAQQFSDYHSELNMSSLELGDSALYFCASSLGGGSYNEQFFGPGTRLTVL.